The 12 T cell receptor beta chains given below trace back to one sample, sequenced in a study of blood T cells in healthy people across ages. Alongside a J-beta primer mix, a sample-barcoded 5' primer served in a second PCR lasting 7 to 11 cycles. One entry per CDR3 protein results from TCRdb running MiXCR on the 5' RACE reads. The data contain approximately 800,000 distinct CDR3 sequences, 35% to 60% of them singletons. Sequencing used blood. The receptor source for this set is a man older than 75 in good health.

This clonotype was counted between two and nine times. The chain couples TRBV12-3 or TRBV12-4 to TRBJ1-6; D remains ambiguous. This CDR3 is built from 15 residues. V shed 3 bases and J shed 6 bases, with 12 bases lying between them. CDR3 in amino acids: CASSLSTSPNSPLHF. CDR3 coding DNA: TGTGCCAGCAGTTTGAGCACCTCGCCTAATTCACCCCTCCACTTT.

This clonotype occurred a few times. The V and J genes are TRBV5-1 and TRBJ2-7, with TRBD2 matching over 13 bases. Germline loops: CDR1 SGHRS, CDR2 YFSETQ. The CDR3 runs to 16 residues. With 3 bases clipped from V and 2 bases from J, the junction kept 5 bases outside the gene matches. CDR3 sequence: CASSSGLAGRPYEQYF. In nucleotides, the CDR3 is TGCGCCAGCAGCTCGGGACTAGCGGGACGGCCCTACGAGCAGTACTTC.

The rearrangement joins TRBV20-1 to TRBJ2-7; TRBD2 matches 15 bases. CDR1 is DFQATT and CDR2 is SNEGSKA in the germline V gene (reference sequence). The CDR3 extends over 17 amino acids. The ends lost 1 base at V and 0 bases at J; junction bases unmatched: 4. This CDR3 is CSARAGLAGGNSYEQYF. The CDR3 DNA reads TGCAGTGCTAGAGCGGGACTAGCGGGAGGAAACTCCTACGAGCAGTACTTC.

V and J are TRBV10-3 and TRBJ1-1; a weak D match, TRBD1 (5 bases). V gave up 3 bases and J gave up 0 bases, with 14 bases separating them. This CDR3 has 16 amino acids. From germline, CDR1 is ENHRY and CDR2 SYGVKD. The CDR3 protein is CAISDGPGTMNTEAFF. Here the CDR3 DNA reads TGTGCCATCAGTGATGGGCCAGGGACCATGAACACTGAAGCTTTCTTT.

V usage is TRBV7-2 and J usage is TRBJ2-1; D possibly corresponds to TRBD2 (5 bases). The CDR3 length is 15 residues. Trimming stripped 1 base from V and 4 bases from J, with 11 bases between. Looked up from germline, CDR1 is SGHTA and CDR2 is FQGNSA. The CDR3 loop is CASSLESGSYNEQFF. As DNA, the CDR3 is TGTGCCAGCAGCTTAGAGAGCGGAAGTTACAATGAGCAGTTCTTC. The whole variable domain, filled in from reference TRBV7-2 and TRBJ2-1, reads GAGVSQSPSNKVTEKGKDVELRCDPISGHTALYWYRQSLGQGLEFLIYFQGNSAPDKSGLPSDRFSAERTGGSVSTLTIQRTQQEDSAVYLCASSLESGSYNEQFFGPGTRLTVL.

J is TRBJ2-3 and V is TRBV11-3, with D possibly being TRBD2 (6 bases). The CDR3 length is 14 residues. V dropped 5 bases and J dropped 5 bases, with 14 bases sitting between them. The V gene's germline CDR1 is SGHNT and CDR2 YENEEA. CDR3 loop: CASSPGTLGDTQYF. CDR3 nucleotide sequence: TGTGCCAGCAGCCCCGGGACTCTCGGAGATACGCAGTATTTT.

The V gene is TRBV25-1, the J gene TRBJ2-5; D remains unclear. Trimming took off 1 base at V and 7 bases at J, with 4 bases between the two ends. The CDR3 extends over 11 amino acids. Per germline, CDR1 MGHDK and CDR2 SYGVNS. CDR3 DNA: TGTGCCAGCAGTGAATTAGGGACCCAGTACTTC. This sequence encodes CASSELGTQYF.

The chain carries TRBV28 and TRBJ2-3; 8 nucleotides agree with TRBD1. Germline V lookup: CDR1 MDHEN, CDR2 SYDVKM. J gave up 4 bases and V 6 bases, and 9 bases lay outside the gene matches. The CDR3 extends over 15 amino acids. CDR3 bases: TGTGCCAGCAGACGGACAGGGAAGCGCGCAGATACGCAGTATTTT. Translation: CASRRTGKRADTQYF. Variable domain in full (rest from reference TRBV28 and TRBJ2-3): DVKVTQSSRYLVKRTGEKVFLECVQDMDHENMFWYRQDPGLGLRLIYFSYDVKMKEKGDIPEGYSVSREKKERFSLILESASTNQTSMYLCASRRTGKRADTQYFGPGTRLTVL.

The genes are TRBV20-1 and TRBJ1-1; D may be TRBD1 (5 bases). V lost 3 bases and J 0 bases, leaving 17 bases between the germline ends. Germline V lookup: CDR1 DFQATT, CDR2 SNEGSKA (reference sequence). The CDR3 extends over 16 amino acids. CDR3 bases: TGCAGTGCTAGTAGGGCAGGGAGTTTCGTGAACACTGAAGCTTTCTTT. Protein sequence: CSASRAGSFVNTEAFF.

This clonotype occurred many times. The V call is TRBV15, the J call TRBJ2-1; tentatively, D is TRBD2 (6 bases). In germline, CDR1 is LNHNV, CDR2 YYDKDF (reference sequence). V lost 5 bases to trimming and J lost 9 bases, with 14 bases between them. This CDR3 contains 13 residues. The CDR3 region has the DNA TGTGCCACCAGCGGGGACTCTCTGGCTGAGCAGTTCTTC. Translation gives CATSGDSLAEQFF.

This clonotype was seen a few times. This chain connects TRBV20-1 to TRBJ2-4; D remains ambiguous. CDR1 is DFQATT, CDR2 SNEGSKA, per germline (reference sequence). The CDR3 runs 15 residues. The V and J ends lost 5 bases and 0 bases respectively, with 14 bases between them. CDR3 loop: CSAPGGGVAKNIQYF. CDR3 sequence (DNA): TGCAGTGCTCCAGGCGGCGGCGTAGCCAAAAACATTCAGTACTTC.

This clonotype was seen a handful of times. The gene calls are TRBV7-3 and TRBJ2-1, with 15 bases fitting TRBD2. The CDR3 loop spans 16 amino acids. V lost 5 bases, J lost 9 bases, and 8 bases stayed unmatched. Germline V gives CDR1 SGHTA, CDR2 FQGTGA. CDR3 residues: CASSPGLAGGVGEQFF. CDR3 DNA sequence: TGTGCCAGCAGCCCGGGACTAGCGGGAGGTGTTGGTGAGCAGTTCTTC.